This is a list of T cell receptor beta chains from one sample in a study of blood T cell repertoires in COVID-19. Some clones are missing from TCRdb's copy, which holds only in-frame ones; the method was immunoSEQ multiplex PCR. Among a few hundred thousand clones listed, around nine tenths were seen once. The sample taken for sequencing was PBMCs or T cells enriched from blood (not recorded which). The receptors come from a woman aged 50 to 60 who had recovered from COVID-19. The conserved cysteine and the conserved F or W are not part of the CDR3 here. Fields, in order: J gene, CDR3 length, V gene, CDR3 protein.

TRBJ1-6 13 TRBV11-2 ASSLNPGINSPLH
TRBJ2-1 12 TRBV3-1/TRBV3-2 ASSSGTSYNEQF
TRBJ1-6 13 TRBV20-1 SASSGGVGNSPLH
TRBJ2-1 13 TRBV7-2 ASSSRGVPGNEQF
TRBJ1-6 14 TRBV30 AWSVLRPWDNSPLH
TRBJ2-7 12 TRBV19 ASSNRQGPYEQY
TRBJ2-7 12 TRBV11-2 ASSALSGLYEQY
TRBJ1-1 11 TRBV9 ASSVQPGTEAF
TRBJ1-2 12 TRBV4-2 ASSQGRGEYGYT
TRBJ2-1 11 TRBV7-9 ASRPDSYNEQF
TRBJ2-7 14 TRBV6-2/TRBV6-3 ASSWTSGGSSYEQY
TRBJ1-1 11 TRBV5-6 ASRPGQYTEAF
TRBJ2-7 14 TRBV11-2 ASSPLWAGAVYEQY
TRBJ2-3 13 TRBV18 ASTTRGGQGDTQY
TRBJ2-7 13 TRBV9 ASSVGAGSSYEQY
TRBJ2-2 16 TRBV4-1 ASSQEASTGGAGGELF
TRBJ1-5 14 TRBV27 ASSLSAGYSNQPQH
TRBJ1-4 17 TRBV7-2 ASSLGGGTGGARREKLF
TRBJ2-1 14 TRBV6-1 ASSERAGGSYNEQF
TRBJ1-1 11 TRBV10-3 AITQDRDLEAF
TRBJ1-6 13 TRBV5-5 ASSLAGTENSPLH
TRBJ1-5 11 TRBV27 ASRHMSNQPQH
TRBJ2-3 11 TRBV29-1 SVWRGGTDTQY
TRBJ2-3 10 TRBV25-1 ASSGSTDTQY
TRBJ2-7 13 TRBV5-4 ASSLSSGSHYEQY
TRBJ1-6 14 TRBV3-1/TRBV3-2 ASSQGPNDYNSPLH
TRBJ1-1 12 TRBV5-6 ASSLGEGNTEAF
TRBJ2-2 12 TRBV30 AWTLSGSTGELF
TRBJ1-5 13 TRBV5-8 ASSFTTGDSQPQH
TRBJ1-5 19 TRBV3-1/TRBV3-2 ASSQDDISGTGHFSNQPQH
TRBJ1-1 14 TRBV2 ASSDPEAGVGTEAF
TRBJ1-1 10 TRBV30 AWGQAPNEAF
TRBJ2-1 10 TRBV5-6 ASSLLGAEQF
TRBJ1-4 11 TRBV7-9 ASSLADRGAIS
TRBJ1-4 12 TRBV30 AWSFGRRQEKLF
TRBJ1-1 11 TRBV14 ASSQDISGEAF
TRBJ2-2 13 TRBV3-1/TRBV3-2 ASSLAGAYTGELF
TRBJ1-2 10 TRBV27 ASRGRRYGYT
TRBJ1-1 8 TRBV6-5 ASPSGEAF
TRBJ2-1 12 TRBV19 ASSSAGESNEQF